This T cell receptor (beta chain) is from a study of OX40 agonist ivuxolimab in advanced cancers. Some background on the complete study: Ivuxolimab was a fully human IgG2 agonistic monoclonal antibody targeting the costimulatory receptor OX40 (CD134). Partial responses occurred in three dose-escalation patients: two with cutaneous melanoma and one with hepatocellular carcinoma. The paper covers the monotherapy dose-escalation part of the phase I ivuxolimab trial, which included N ≈ 54 patients. The dose-escalation cohort was 82.7% male with a mean age of around 62 years, ranging from roughly 23 to 80. Patients were allowed to have had prior anti-PD-1, anti-PD-L1 or anti-CTLA-4 therapy, and 30% to 50% of the dose-escalation patients had previously received checkpoint inhibitors. The purpose of peripheral TCRbeta sequencing was to test whether ivuxolimab changed TCR sequence diversity and led to clonal T-cell expansion. Intravenous ivuxolimab was administered to patients every 2 weeks at six dose levels: 0.01, 0.1, 0.3, 1.5, 3 and 10 mg/kg. Among the approximately 54 dose-escalation patients, some 20 had hepatocellular carcinoma, roughly 15 melanoma, 9 renal cell carcinoma and 9 head and neck cancer.

General conclusions and limits of the study: On average, CD8+ T cells showed more expanded clones than CD4+ T cells after ivuxolimab. Low levels of normalized T-cell clonal expansion were also seen in some patients who did not respond. At doses of 0.1 to 3.0 mg/kg, clonal expansion of both CD4+ and CD8+ T cells in blood was seen between baseline and week 6. Antigen specificity was not determined for the clonally expanded peripheral T cells. In partial responders in the 0.1-3.0 mg/kg groups, normalized peripheral clonal expansion was found to be among the lowest, especially among CD8+ T cells.

The cysteine opens and the phenylalanine closes a CDR3 of 14 amino acids. Only the CDR3 portion is preserved as DNA: 42 bases, with reading frame beginning at the first base. Unmatched junction bases come to 13, with V trimmed by 5 bases and J by 13 bases. CDR1 LNHNV and CDR2 YYDKDF are derived from the germline V gene (reference sequence). The trial excluded patients who had a history of autoimmune disease or who were on systemic immunosuppression. Peripheral blood for TCR sequencing was collected from all dose cohorts at baseline, on cycle 4 day 1, and on cycle 7 day 1. The samples were taken from a phase I, first-in-human, multicenter, open-label dose-escalation trial of ivuxolimab. Adults with locally advanced or metastatic melanoma, renal cell, hepatocellular, or head and neck squamous cell carcinoma were enrolled in the trial. CD4+ and CD8+ T cells were sorted separately from peripheral blood before TCR sequencing.

Regarding this clone: What antigen it recognizes has not been identified. No much larger clone is present one base from it, and per-base qualities are unavailable.

To sequence the TCRbeta CDR3 region, genomic DNA was isolated from the sorted cells. The immunoSEQ Assay was used to sequence the TCRbeta CDR3 regions. Imported from immuneACCESS, the table was reduced by TCRdb to in-frame sequences with V and J called. These copies leave out some clones; in studies compared against another copy, an unresolved V gene accounts for under half, and the cause of the remainder is not known. The sample table shows about 22,000 clones, and approximately 84% are seen once. Clones ranked in the top ten supply about 30% of the sample. The V and J genes are TRBV15 and TRBJ2-1; 8 bases in the middle match TRBD2. Specimen: CD4+ or CD8+ T cells sorted from blood, collected in a trial of the OX40 agonist ivuxolimab. The origin of this receptor is an adult with an advanced solid tumor such as melanoma, head and neck, liver or kidney cancer. The CDR3 corresponds to CATSLSGGSAVQFF. The nucleotides are TGTGCCACCAGCCTCAGCGGGGGCAGTGCGGTACAGTTCTTC.